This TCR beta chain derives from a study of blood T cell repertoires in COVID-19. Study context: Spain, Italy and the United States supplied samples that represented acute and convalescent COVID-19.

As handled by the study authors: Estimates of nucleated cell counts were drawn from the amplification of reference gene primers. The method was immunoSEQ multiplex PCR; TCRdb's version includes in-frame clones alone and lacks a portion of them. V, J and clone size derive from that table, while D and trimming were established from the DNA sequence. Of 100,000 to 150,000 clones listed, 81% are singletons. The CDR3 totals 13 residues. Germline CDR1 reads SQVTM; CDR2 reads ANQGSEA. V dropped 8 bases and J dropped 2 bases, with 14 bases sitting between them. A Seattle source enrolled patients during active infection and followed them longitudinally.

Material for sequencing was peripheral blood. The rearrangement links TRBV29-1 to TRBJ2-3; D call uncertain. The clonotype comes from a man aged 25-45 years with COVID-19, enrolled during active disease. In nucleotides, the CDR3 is TGCAGCCCGCGAACTATTAACACAGATACGCAGTATTTT. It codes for CSPRTINTDTQYF.